A selection of T cell receptor beta chains follows, all from one sample in a study of T cells in Graves' hyperthyroidism and ophthalmopathy. TCRdb re-derived calls from the multiplex PCR reads in MiXCR, one entry per CDR3 protein. The table lists about 660,000 distinct CDR3 sequences, nearly 45% of them singletons, with less than 9% in the top ten. What was sequenced was peripheral blood or thyroid tissue (not recorded which). Receptors were obtained from an adult man with Graves' disease, either hyperthyroidism or ophthalmopathy (not recorded which). The CDR3 runs from the conserved cysteine through the conserved F or W. A D gene is named only where the DNA matches it firmly. Size is omitted from some rows. Given values are once, few, many or a class for expanded clones.

d_call j_call v_call clone_size cdr3_aa cdr3_nt
TRBD1 TRBJ2-2 TRBV29-1 . CSVDLGQGNTGELFF TGCAGCGTTGATCTGGGACAGGGGAACACCGGGGAGCTGTTTTTT
. TRBJ1-2 TRBV5-1 few CASSLFGKDYGYTF TGCGCCAGCAGCTTATTCGGCAAGGACTATGGCTACACCTTC
. TRBJ2-2 TRBV7-9 . CASSLGPGQLFF TGTGCCAGCAGCTTAGGTCCTGGGCAGCTGTTTTTT
TRBD1 TRBJ1-3 TRBV25-1 . CAIGGASGNTIYF TGTGCTATAGGGGGCGCGTCTGGAAACACCATATATTTT
TRBD1 TRBJ1-1 TRBV19 . CASSTVDRAYGAFF TGCGCCAGCAGCACCGTCGACAGGGCCTATGGGGCTTTCTTT
. TRBJ1-1 TRBV7-3 many CASSLMGSTEAFF TGTGCCAGCAGCTTAATGGGGAGCACTGAAGCTTTCTTT
. TRBJ1-5 TRBV20-1 . CSGASDYRAGNQPQHF TGCAGTGGGGCTAGCGACTACAGGGCGGGTAATCAGCCCCAGCATTTT
. TRBJ1-1 TRBV24-1 many CATLDPGLGQAFF TGTGCCACCCTTGACCCGGGCTTGGGGCAAGCTTTCTTT
. TRBJ1-4 TRBV7-9 . CASSLDSPKYEKLFF TGTGCCAGCAGCCTGGACAGCCCTAAGTATGAAAAACTGTTTTTT
. TRBJ2-7 TRBV5-8 many CASSLAGRGYEQYF TGTGCCAGCAGCTTAGCAGGGCGCGGCTACGAGCAGTACTTC
. TRBJ1-6 TRBV24-1 many CATSETKYNSPLHF TGTGCCACCAGTGAGACTAAATATAATTCACCCCTCCACTTT
. TRBJ2-2 TRBV15 many CATSRRETGELFF TGTGCCACCAGCAGGCGGGAAACCGGGGAGCTGTTTTTT
TRBD2 TRBJ2-7 TRBV9 . CASSLAVLAGEQYF TGTGCCAGCAGCCTAGCGGTCCTCGCGGGCGAGCAGTACTTC
TRBD1 TRBJ1-4 TRBV12-3/TRBV12-4 . CASSYGTGEKLFF TGTGCCAGCAGTTACGGGACAGGGGAAAAACTGTTTTTT
. TRBJ2-7 TRBV6-1 once CASSLTSFYSYEQYF TGTGCCAGCAGCCTCACTAGTTTCTATTCCTACGAGCAGTACTTC
. TRBJ2-5 TRBV29-1 many CSVVEGPQETQYF TGCAGCGTTGTTGAGGGCCCCCAAGAGACCCAGTACTTC
TRBD2 TRBJ2-2 TRBV5-4 . CASSLEASGGAYTGELFF TGTGCCAGCAGCTTGGAGGCTAGCGGGGGGGCCTACACCGGGGAGCTGTTTTTT
TRBD1 TRBJ2-2 TRBV2 few CASRRTGGVSDTGELFF TGTGCCAGCAGAAGGACAGGGGGCGTATCAGACACCGGGGAGCTGTTTTTT
. TRBJ1-5 TRBV2 . CASSDVAGASYLQPQHF TGTGCCAGCAGTGATGTTGCAGGGGCCAGCTACCTTCAGCCCCAGCATTTT
TRBD1 TRBJ1-6 TRBV24-1 many CATSDPTGVGNSPLHF TGTGCCACCAGTGACCCGACAGGGGTAGGAAATTCACCCCTCCACTTT
. TRBJ1-1 TRBV5-1 . CASSSRLGTMNTEAFF TGCGCCAGCAGCTCCCGGCTAGGCACAATGAACACTGAAGCTTTCTTT
TRBD1 TRBJ1-6 TRBV12-3/TRBV12-4 . CASSRNRGPGSPLHF TGTGCCAGCAGTAGAAACAGGGGGCCGGGTTCACCCCTCCACTTT
. TRBJ2-5 TRBV10-3 . CASSFSRIETQYF TGTGCCAGCAGTTTTAGTAGAATTGAGACCCAGTACTTC
TRBD1 TRBJ1-5 TRBV15 . CATSLGTGVNSNQPQHF TGTGCCACCAGCCTAGGGACAGGGGTTAATAGCAATCAGCCCCAGCATTTT
. TRBJ2-7 TRBV7-6 few CASSLGPGAGSYEQYF TGTGCCAGCAGCTTAGGTCCAGGGGCGGGCTCCTACGAGCAGTACTTC
. TRBJ1-2 TRBV2 . CASSPDGSPLGGYTF TGTGCCAGTAGTCCGGACGGATCACCCTTAGGAGGCTACACCTTC
TRBD1 TRBJ1-4 TRBV7-9 . CASSMGQGEKLFF TGTGCCAGCAGCATGGGACAGGGGGAAAAACTGTTTTTT
TRBD1 TRBJ1-2 TRBV2 . CASEGTGKGYTF TGTGCCAGCGAAGGGACAGGAAAAGGCTACACCTTC
. TRBJ1-6 TRBV5-1 . CASSLASSDSPLHF TGCGCCAGCAGCTTGGCTTCCTCGGATTCACCCCTCCACTTT
TRBD2 TRBJ2-5 TRBV20-1 . CSASGLAGETQYF TGCAGTGCTAGCGGACTAGCGGGAGAGACCCAGTACTTC
. TRBJ2-7 TRBV10-3 few CASSHRDPYEQYF TGTGCCAGCAGTCACAGGGACCCCTACGAGCAGTACTTC
. TRBJ1-3 TRBV25-1 . CASLPYTTGIGGNTIYF TGTGCCAGCTTACCCTACACCACAGGGATCGGTGGAAACACCATATATTTT
TRBD1 TRBJ1-6 TRBV12-3/TRBV12-4 . CASNGRDSYNSPLHF TGTGCCAGCAATGGCCGGGACAGCTATAATTCACCCCTCCACTTT
. TRBJ1-2 TRBV7-2 few CASSLSTGTNYGYTF TGTGCCAGCAGCTTAAGTACAGGGACTAACTATGGCTACACCTTC
TRBD1 TRBJ2-7 TRBV6-6 few CASTGTGPYEQYF TGTGCCAGCACCGGGACAGGACCCTACGAGCAGTACTTC
. TRBJ1-2 TRBV29-1 many CSVDGGGFGYTF TGCAGCGTTGATGGCGGGGGGTTTGGCTACACCTTC
. TRBJ2-7 TRBV2 . CASTDGTSSYEQYF TGTGCCAGCACCGACGGGACATCGTCCTACGAGCAGTACTTC
TRBD1 TRBJ2-7 TRBV27 . CASSTGTGREQYF TGTGCCAGCAGCACCGGGACAGGGAGAGAGCAGTACTTC
. TRBJ1-1 TRBV9 few CASSVAQQMNTEAFF TGTGCCAGCAGCGTAGCTCAACAGATGAACACTGAAGCTTTCTTT
. TRBJ2-7 TRBV24-1 . CATSDFGGDEQYF TGTGCCACCAGTGATTTTGGGGGCGACGAGCAGTACTTC
TRBD1 TRBJ1-1 TRBV2 . CASSASDRVTEAFF TGTGCCAGCAGTGCTTCCGACAGGGTGACTGAAGCTTTCTTT
. TRBJ1-1 TRBV29-1 many CSVGTGREAFF TGCAGCGTCGGTACAGGACGTGAAGCTTTCTTT
TRBD2 TRBJ2-5 TRBV6-5 . CASSEGTSGSGGTQYF TGTGCCAGCAGTGAAGGGACTAGCGGGAGCGGTGGGACCCAGTACTTC